The 13 T cell receptor beta chains listed next were all sequenced from one sample in a study of blood T cell repertoires in COVID-19. This table comes from immunoSEQ multiplex PCR, and its TCRdb copy is limited to in-frame clones, with some not included. The repertoire holds some 54,000 clones, with approximately 80% as singletons. Sequencing was carried out using peripheral blood. Every receptor here comes from a man aged 70-80 years with active COVID-19.

This chain joins TRBV9 and TRBJ1-3; D unclear. The CDR3 is 15 amino acids. The germline V and J ends were trimmed by 0 bases and 3 bases, with 10 bases remaining between them. Germline CDR1 and CDR2: SGDLS and YYNGEE. The CDR3 nucleotides are TGTGCCAGCAGCGTAGCTACCGGGGATGGAAACACCATATATTTT. Protein product: CASSVATGDGNTIYF.

CDR3 bases: TGTGCCACCAGCTTGCGGGTAGGCGAAAAACTGTTTTTT. It is translated as CATSLRVGEKLFF. The rearrangement joins TRBV15 to TRBJ1-4; D gene unclear. Trimming pared 5 bases from V and 8 bases from J, leaving 12 bases between. The CDR3 is made up of 13 amino acids. CDR1 and CDR2 (germline): LNHNV, YYDKDF (reference sequence).

The rearrangement uses TRBV15 and TRBJ1-2; 10 bases align to TRBD1. The germline V gene has CDR1 LNHNV and CDR2 YYDKDF (reference sequence). CDR3 size: 15 residues. Trimming at V came to 3 bases and at J to 4 bases, leaving 5 bases not matched to a gene. This CDR3 is CATSSLRTGGYGYTF. The DNA of the CDR3 is TGTGCCACCAGCAGCCTCCGGACAGGGGGCTATGGCTACACCTTC.

The V and J genes are TRBV3-1 (or the pseudogene TRBV3-2) and TRBJ1-2; D not resolved. The germline V and J ends were trimmed by 1 base and 2 bases, with 5 bases remaining between them. This CDR3 region has 13 residues. The germline CDR1 and CDR2 sequences are LGHDT and YNNKEL (reference sequence). For the CDR3, the DNA is TGTGCCAGCAGCCAAGGGGCCAACTATGGCTACACCTTC. As protein: CASSQGANYGYTF.

The gene calls are TRBV28 and TRBJ2-3, with a tentative D call TRBD1 (6 bases). The CDR3 length is 14 residues. The V gene's germline CDR1 is MDHEN and CDR2 SYDVKM. V shed 6 bases and J shed 2 bases, with 12 bases lying between them. This chain's CDR3 is CASSPGQNTDTQYF. The CDR3 bases are TGTGCCAGCAGCCCTGGACAGAACACAGATACGCAGTATTTT.

The chain combines TRBV4-2 with TRBJ2-1; 14 nucleotides match TRBD2. CDR1 is LGHNA, CDR2 YNFKEQ, per germline. This CDR3 contains 17 residues. Trimming cost V 10 bases and J 5 bases; bases outside gene matches: 13. CDR3 DNA sequence: TGTGCCACCACCCTTACCGGGACTAGCGGGGGAGACAATGAGCAGTTCTTC. It yields the protein CATTLTGTSGGDNEQFF.

J is TRBJ1-1 and V is TRBV12-3 or TRBV12-4; a possible D gene is TRBD1 (5 bases). This CDR3 is built from 13 residues. Trimming stripped 7 bases from V and 1 base from J, with 10 bases between. CDR3 DNA: TGTGCCAGCACCTGGGACTCGAACACTGAAGCTTTCTTT. This translates into CASTWDSNTEAFF.

The sample holds a few counts of this clone. The rearrangement uses TRBV25-1 and TRBJ1-1, with 7 positions matching TRBD1. The CDR3 is 14 residues long. Trimming took 1 base from V and 4 from J; bases not matched to a gene: 3. The germline CDR1 and CDR2 sequences are MGHDK and SYGVNS. The CDR3 loop reads CASSEWRDSTEAFF. The CDR3 coding sequence is TGTGCCAGCAGTGAATGGAGGGACAGCACTGAAGCTTTCTTT. The entire variable domain, with the rest obtained from reference TRBV25-1 and TRBJ1-1, is as follows: EADIYQTPRYLVIGTGKKITLECSQTMGHDKMYWYQQDPGMELHLIHYSYGVNSTEKGDLSSESTVSRIRTEHFPLTLESARPSHTSQYLCASSEWRDSTEAFFGQGTRLTVV.

This chain connects TRBV5-1 to TRBJ2-5; perhaps TRBD2 as D (6 bases). Trimming pared 4 bases from V and 3 bases from J, leaving 13 bases between. The CDR3 spans 14 residues. Per germline, CDR1 SGHRS and CDR2 YFSETQ. CDR3 amino acids: CASSAVSGKETQYF. CDR3 coding DNA: TGCGCCAGCAGCGCCGTTAGCGGAAAAGAGACCCAGTACTTC.

V and J are TRBV12-5 and TRBJ2-5; 8 positions agree with TRBD2. CDR1 and CDR2 (germline): LGHNT, FRNRAP. This CDR3 contains 17 residues. V was clipped by 1 base and J by 5 bases; unmatched bases: 12. The CDR3 protein is CASGLGTSGISRETQYF. The DNA of the CDR3 is TGTGCTAGTGGTTTGGGTACTAGCGGTATTTCACGGGAGACCCAGTACTTC.

This clone was counted a few times. This chain joins TRBV19 and TRBJ2-7, with 9 bases identical to TRBD1. In germline, CDR1 is LNHDA, CDR2 SQIVND (reference sequence). V was pared by 5 bases and J by 3 bases, with 2 bases of the junction left unmatched. There are 13 residues in the CDR3. CDR3 protein: CASSGDRDYEQYF. In DNA form, the CDR3 reads TGTGCCAGTAGTGGGGACAGGGACTACGAGCAGTACTTC. The complete variable domain, with remaining parts taken from reference TRBV19 and TRBJ2-7, reads DGGITQSPKYLFRKEGQNVTLSCEQNLNHDAMYWYRQDPGQGLRLIYYSQIVNDFQKGDIAEGYSVSREKKESFPLTVTSAQKNPTAFYLCASSGDRDYEQYFGPGTRLTVT.

The chain uses TRBV25-1 and TRBJ2-1; D unresolved. Germline V gene sequence: CDR1 MGHDK, CDR2 SYGVNS. The CDR3 length is 12 residues. V was pared by 5 bases and J by 7 bases, with 9 bases between. The CDR3 bases are TGTGCCAGCAGTTTGATCGGGAATGAGCAGTTCTTC. Translation: CASSLIGNEQFF.

The CDR3 here is CASSVLVPPGELFF. The CDR3 nucleotides read TGTGCCAGCAGCGTGTTAGTCCCCCCCGGGGAGCTGTTTTTT. The chain links TRBV11-2 to TRBJ2-2, with D unresolved. V lost 5 bases and J 6 bases, leaving 13 bases between the germline ends. The CDR3 has 14 amino acids. Per the germline V gene, CDR1 is SGHAT and CDR2 is FQNNGV. Looking up the rest from reference TRBV11-2 and TRBJ2-2 gives the full variable domain: EAGVAQSPRYKIIEKRQSVAFWCNPISGHATLYWYQQILGQGPKLLIQFQNNGVVDDSQLPKDRFSAERLKGVDSTLKIQPAKLEDSAVYLCASSVLVPPGELFFGEGSRLTVL.